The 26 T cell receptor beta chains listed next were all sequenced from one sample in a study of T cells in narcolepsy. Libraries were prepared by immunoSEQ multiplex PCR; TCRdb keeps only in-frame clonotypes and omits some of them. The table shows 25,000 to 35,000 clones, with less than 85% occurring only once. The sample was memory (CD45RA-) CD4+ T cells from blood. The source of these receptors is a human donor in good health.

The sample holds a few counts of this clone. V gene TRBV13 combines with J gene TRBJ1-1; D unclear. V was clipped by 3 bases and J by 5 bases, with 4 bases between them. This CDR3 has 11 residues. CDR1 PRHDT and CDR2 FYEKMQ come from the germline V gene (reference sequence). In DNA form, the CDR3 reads TGTGCCAGCAGCTTGGGGACTGAAGCTTTCTTT. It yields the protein CASSLGTEAFF.

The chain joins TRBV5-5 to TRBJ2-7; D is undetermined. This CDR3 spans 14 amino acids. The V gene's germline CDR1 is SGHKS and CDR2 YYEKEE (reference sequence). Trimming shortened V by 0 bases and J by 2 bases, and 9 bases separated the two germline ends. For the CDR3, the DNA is TGTGCCAGCAGCTTGGTCCAGCCACCCTACGAGCAGTACTTC. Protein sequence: CASSLVQPPYEQYF.

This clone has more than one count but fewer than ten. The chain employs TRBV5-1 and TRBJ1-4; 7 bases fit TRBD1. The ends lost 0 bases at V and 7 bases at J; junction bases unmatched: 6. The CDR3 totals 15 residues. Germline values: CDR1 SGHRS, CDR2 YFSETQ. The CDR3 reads CASSLGRGLGEKLFF. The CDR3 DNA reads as TGCGCCAGCAGCTTGGGAAGGGGGCTAGGTGAAAAACTGTTTTTT.

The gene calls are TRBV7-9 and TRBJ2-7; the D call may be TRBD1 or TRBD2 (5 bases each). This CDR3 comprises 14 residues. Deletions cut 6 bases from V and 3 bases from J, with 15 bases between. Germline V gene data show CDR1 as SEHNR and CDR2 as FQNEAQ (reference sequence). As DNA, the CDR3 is TGTGCCAGCAGGCCGACGGGACGCCACTACGAGCAGTACTTC. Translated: CASRPTGRHYEQYF.

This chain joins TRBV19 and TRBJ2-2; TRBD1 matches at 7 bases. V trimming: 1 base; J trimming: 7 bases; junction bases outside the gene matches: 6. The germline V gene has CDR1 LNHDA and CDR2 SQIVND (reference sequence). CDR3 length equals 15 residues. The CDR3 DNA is TGTGCCAGTAGTATAGGACAGGGCATTGGCGGGGAGCTGTTTTTT. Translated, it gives CASSIGQGIGGELFF. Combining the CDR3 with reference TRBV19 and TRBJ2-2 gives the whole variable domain DGGITQSPKYLFRKEGQNVTLSCEQNLNHDAMYWYRQDPGQGLRLIYYSQIVNDFQKGDIAEGYSVSREKKESFPLTVTSAQKNPTAFYLCASSIGQGIGGELFFGEGSRLTVL.

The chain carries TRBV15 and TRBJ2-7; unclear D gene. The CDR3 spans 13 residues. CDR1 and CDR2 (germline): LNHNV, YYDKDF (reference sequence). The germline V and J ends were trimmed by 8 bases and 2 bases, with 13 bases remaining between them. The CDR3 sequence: CATGIGWPYEQYF. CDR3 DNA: TGTGCCACCGGGATAGGATGGCCCTACGAGCAGTACTTC.

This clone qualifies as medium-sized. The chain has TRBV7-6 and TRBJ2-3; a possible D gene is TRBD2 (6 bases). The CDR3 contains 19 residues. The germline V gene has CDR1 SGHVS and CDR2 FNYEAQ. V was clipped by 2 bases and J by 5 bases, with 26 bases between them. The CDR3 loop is CASSLSLGVPRGAEDTQYF. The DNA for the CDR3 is TGTGCCAGCAGCTTATCACTTGGAGTTCCGCGCGGGGCAGAAGATACGCAGTATTTT.

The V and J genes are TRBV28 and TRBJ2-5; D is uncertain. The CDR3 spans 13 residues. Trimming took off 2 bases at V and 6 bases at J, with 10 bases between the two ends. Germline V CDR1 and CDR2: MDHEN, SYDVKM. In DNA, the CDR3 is TGTGCCAGCAGTTTAGGAAACCCGAAGACCCAGTACTTC. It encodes CASSLGNPKTQYF.

The CDR3 nucleotides read TGTGCCATGGGGAACGAGCAGTACTTC. Translating it yields CAMGNEQYF. V and J are TRBV19 and TRBJ2-7; D ambiguous. V lost 10 bases, J lost 5 bases, and 6 bases lay in between. Germline V CDR1 and CDR2: LNHDA, SQIVND (reference sequence). The CDR3 runs to 9 residues. Together with reference TRBV19 and TRBJ2-7, the CDR3 gives the full variable domain: DGGITQSPKYLFRKEGQNVTLSCEQNLNHDAMYWYRQDPGQGLRLIYYSQIVNDFQKGDIAEGYSVSREKKESFPLTVTSAQKNPTAFYLCAMGNEQYFGPGTRLTVT.

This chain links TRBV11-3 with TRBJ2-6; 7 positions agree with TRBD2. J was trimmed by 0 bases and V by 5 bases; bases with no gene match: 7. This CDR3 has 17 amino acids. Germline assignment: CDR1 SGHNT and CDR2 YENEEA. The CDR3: CASSRQRTSSGANVLTF. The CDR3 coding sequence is TGTGCCAGCAGCCGTCAGCGGACTAGCTCTGGGGCCAACGTCCTGACTTTC.

The CDR3 is CASTPRGKGIFGYTF. The CDR3 region has the DNA TGTGCCAGCACCCCCAGGGGAAAGGGGATTTTTGGCTACACCTTC. V is TRBV28 and J is TRBJ1-2, with a possible D match to TRBD1 (6 bases). The CDR3 is made up of 15 amino acids. Trimming left V 7 bases short and J 7 bases short, with 22 bases between. Germline loops: CDR1 MDHEN, CDR2 SYDVKM.

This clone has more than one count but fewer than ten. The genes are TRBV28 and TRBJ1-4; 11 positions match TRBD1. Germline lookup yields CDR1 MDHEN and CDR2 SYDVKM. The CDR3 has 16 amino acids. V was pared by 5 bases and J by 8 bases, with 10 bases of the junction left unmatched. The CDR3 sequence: CASSLRTGGSGEKLFF. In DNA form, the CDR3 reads TGTGCCAGCAGTCTCCGGACAGGGGGCAGTGGGGAAAAACTGTTTTTT.

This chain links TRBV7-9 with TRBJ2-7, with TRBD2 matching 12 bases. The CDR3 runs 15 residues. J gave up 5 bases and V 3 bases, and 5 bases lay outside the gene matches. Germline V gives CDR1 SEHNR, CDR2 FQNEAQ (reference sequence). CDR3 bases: TGTGCCAGCAGCTTTGAGGGACTAGCGGGCCACGAGCAGTACTTC. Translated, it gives CASSFEGLAGHEQYF.

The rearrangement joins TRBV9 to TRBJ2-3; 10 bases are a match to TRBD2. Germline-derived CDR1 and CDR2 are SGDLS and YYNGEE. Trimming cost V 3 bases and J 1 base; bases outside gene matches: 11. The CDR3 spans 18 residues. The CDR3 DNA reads TGTGCCAGCAGCGACGTTTTAGCGGGGGGCCCTCGCACAGATACGCAGTATTTT. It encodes CASSDVLAGGPRTDTQYF.

Here the CDR3 DNA reads TGTGCCAGCAGCTTGGAGGGGGTGGGCGGCCGAGAGACCCAGTACTTC. This sequence encodes CASSLEGVGGRETQYF. V gene TRBV5-4 combines with J gene TRBJ2-5; possibly TRBD1 for D (6 bases). V lost 0 bases and J 4 bases, leaving 16 bases between the germline ends. The CDR3 sequence is 16 residues long. Per the germline V gene, CDR1 is SGHNT and CDR2 is YYREEE (reference sequence).

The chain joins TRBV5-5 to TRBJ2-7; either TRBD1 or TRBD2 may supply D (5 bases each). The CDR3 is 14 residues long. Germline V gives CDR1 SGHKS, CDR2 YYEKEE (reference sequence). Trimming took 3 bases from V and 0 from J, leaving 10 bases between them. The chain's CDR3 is CASSYGASSYEQYF. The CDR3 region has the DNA TGTGCCAGCAGCTACGGGGCCAGCTCCTACGAGCAGTACTTC.

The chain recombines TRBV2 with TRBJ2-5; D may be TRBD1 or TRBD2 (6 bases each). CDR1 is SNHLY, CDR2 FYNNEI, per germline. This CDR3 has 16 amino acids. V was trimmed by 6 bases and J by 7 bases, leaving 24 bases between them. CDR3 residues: CASRLVYRADGGTQYF. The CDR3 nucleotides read TGTGCCAGCAGGCTTGTATACAGGGCAGACGGGGGGACCCAGTACTTC.

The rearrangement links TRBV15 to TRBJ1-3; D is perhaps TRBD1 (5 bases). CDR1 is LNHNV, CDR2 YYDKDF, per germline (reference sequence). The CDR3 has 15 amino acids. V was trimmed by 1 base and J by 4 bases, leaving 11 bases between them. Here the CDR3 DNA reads TGTGCCACCAGCAGAGGACCTTCAGGGGGAAACACCATATATTTT. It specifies CATSRGPSGGNTIYF. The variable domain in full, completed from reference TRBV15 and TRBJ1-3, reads DAMVIQNPRYQVTQFGKPVTLSCSQTLNHNVMYWYQQKSSQAPKLLFHYYDKDFNNEADTPDNFQSRRPNTSFCFLDIRSPGLGDTAMYLCATSRGPSGGNTIYFGEGSWLTVV.

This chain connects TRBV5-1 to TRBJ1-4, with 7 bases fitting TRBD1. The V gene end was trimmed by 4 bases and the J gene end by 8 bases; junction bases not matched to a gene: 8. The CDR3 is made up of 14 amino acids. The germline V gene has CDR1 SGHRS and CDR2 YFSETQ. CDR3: CASSPSRGTEKLFF. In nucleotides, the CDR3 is TGCGCCAGCAGCCCAAGCAGGGGGACGGAAAAACTGTTTTTT. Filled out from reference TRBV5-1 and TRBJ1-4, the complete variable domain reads KAGVTQTPRYLIKTRGQQVTLSCSPISGHRSVSWYQQTPGQGLQFLFEYFSETQRNKGNFPGRFSGRQFSNSRSEMNVSTLELGDSALYLCASSPSRGTEKLFFGSGTQLSVL.

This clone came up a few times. The CDR3 DNA reads TGTGCCAGCAGCCCATTTCAGCGACGGAACACTGAAGCTTTCTTT. It codes for CASSPFQRRNTEAFF. This rearrangement joins TRBV7-6 to TRBJ1-1, with D unresolved. The CDR3 extends over 15 amino acids. CDR1 and CDR2 (germline): SGHVS, FNYEAQ. The V and J ends lost 5 bases and 1 base respectively, with 14 bases between them.

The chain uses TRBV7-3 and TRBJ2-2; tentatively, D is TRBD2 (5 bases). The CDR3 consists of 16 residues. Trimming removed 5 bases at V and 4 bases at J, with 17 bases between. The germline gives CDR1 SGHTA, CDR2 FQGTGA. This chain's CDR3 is CASSRDHGVPTGELFF. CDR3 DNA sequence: TGTGCCAGCAGCCGCGACCACGGGGTACCCACCGGGGAGCTGTTTTTT.

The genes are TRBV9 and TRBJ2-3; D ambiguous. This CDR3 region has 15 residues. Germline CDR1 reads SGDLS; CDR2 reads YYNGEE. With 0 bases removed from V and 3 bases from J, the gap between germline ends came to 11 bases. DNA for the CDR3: TGTGCCAGCAGCGTAGTGAGTATGGGGACAGATACGCAGTATTTT. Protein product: CASSVVSMGTDTQYF.

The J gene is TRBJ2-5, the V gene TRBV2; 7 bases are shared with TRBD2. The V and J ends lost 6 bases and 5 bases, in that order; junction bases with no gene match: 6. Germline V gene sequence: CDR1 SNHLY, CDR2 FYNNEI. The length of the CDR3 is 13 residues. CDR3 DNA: TGTGCCAGCAGGGCGGGAGAGGTCGAGACCCAGTACTTC. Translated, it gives CASRAGEVETQYF.

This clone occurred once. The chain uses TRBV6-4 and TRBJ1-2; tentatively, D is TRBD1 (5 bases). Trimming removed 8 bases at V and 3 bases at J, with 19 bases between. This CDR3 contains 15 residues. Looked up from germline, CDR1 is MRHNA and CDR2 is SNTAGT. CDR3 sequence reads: CASYTPTVRDYGYTF. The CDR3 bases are TGTGCCAGCTATACACCGACAGTAAGGGACTATGGCTACACCTTC.

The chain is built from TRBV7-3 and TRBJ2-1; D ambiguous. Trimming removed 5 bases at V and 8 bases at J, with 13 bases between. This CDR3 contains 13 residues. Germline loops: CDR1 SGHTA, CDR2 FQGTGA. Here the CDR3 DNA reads TGTGCCAGCAGCCCAGGACCTGCTGATGAGCAGTTCTTC. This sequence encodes CASSPGPADEQFF.

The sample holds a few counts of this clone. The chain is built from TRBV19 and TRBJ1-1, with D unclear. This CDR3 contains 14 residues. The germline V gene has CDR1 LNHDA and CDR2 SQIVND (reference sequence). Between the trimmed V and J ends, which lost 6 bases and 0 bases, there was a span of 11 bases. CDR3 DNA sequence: TGTGCCAGTAGGGACGGGCAGCTGAACACTGAAGCTTTCTTT. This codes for CASRDGQLNTEAFF.